This T cell receptor (beta chain) was profiled in a study of blood T cell repertoires in COVID-19. On the study more broadly: Acute and convalescent COVID-19 specimens originated in the United States, Italy and Spain. Sample material is recorded as cDNA or gDNA derived from T cells, B-cell-depleted T cells, or PBMCs.

Germline values: CDR1 SQVTM, CDR2 ANQGSEA. V shed 7 bases and J shed 2 bases, with 10 bases lying between them. CDR3 size: 12 residues. Methods used by the authors: Estimated nucleated cell counts came from reference gene primer amplification. The assay was immunoSEQ multiplex PCR, and TCRdb's table has in-frame clones only and misses some. That table supplies the V and J calls and clone size; D and trimming were determined from the DNA. The sample carries 100,000 to 150,000 clones, around 86% recorded once. Material: peripheral blood. The receptor's source is a man aged 35 to 55 with acute or convalescent COVID-19. This chain uses TRBV29-1 with TRBJ2-3; unclear D gene. The CDR3, as DNA: TGCAGCGGCGCGCTCTCCACAGATACGCAGTATTTT. Its protein product is CSGALSTDTQYF.